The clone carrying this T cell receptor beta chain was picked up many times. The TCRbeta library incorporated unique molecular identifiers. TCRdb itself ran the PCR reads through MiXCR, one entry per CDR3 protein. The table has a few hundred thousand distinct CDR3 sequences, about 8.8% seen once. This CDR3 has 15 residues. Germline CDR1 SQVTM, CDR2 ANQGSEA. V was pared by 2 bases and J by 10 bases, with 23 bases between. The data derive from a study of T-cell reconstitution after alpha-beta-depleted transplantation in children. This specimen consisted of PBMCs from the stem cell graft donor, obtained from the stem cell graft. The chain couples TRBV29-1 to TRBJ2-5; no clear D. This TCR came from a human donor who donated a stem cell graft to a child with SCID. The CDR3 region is CSVETPTPGSGDQYF. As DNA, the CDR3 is TGCAGCGTTGAAACTCCTACCCCGGGCTCTGGGGACCAGTACTTC.